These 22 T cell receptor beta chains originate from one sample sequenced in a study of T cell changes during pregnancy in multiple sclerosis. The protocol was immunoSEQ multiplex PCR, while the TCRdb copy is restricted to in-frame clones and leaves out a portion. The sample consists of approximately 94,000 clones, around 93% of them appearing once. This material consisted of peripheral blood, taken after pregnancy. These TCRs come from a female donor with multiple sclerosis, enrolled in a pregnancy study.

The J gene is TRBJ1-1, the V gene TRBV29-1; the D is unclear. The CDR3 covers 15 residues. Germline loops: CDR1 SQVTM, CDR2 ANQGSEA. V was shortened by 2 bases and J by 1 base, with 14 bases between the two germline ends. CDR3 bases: TGCAGCGTTGAATCGGAGGAGTGGGGGAACACTGAAGCTTTCTTT. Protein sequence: CSVESEEWGNTEAFF.

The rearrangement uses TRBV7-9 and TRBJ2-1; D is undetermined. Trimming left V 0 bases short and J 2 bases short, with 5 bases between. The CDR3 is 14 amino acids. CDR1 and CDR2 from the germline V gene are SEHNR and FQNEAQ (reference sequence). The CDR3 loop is CASSLAGAYNEQFF. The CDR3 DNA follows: TGTGCCAGCAGCTTAGCCGGTGCCTACAATGAGCAGTTCTTC. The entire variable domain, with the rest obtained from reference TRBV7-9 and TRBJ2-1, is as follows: DTGVSQNPRHKITKRGQNVTFRCDPISEHNRLYWYRQTLGQGPEFLTYFQNEAQLEKSRLLSDRFSAERPKGSFSTLEIQRTEQGDSAMYLCASSLAGAYNEQFFGPGTRLTVL.

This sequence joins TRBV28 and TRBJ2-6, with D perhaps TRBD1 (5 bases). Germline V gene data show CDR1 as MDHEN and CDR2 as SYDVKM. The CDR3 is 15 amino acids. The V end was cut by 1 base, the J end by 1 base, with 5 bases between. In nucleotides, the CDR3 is TGTGCCAGCAGTTTATCAGGGTCTGGGGCCAACGTCCTGACTTTC. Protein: CASSLSGSGANVLTF.

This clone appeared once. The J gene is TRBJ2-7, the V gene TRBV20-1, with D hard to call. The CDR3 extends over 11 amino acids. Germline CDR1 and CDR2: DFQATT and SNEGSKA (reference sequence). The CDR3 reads CSAPFYERQYF. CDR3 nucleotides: TGCAGCGCGCCCTTCTACGAGCGGCAGTACTTC.

CDR3 DNA: TGTGCCAGCCGCGGAGATCTACGGAGGATAACAGATACGCAGTATTTT. Translation: CASRGDLRRITDTQYF. This rearrangement joins TRBV18 to TRBJ2-3; weak D call: TRBD2 (5 bases). Germline V gene lookup returns CDR1 KGHSH and CDR2 LQKENI. Trimming pared 8 bases from V and 3 bases from J, leaving 21 bases between. The CDR3 sequence is 16 residues long.

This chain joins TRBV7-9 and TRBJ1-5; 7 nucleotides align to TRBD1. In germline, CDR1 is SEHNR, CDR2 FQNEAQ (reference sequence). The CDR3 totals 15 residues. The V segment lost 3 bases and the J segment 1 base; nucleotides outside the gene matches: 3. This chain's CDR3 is CASSLGTASNQPQHF. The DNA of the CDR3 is TGTGCCAGCAGCTTGGGGACAGCCAGCAATCAGCCCCAGCATTTT.

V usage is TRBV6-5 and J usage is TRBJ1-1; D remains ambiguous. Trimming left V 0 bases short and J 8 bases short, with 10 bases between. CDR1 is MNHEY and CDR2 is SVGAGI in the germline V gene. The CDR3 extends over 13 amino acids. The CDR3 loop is CASSYSREAEAFF. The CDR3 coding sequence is TGTGCCAGCAGTTACTCGAGGGAGGCAGAAGCTTTCTTT.

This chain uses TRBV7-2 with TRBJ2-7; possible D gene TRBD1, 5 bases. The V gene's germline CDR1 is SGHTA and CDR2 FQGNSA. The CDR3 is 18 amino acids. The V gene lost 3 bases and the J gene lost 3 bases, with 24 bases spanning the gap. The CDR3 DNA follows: TGTGCCAGCAGCTTGGGGTGGCAGACAGCCTCAAGAAGCTACGAGCAGTACTTC. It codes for CASSLGWQTASRSYEQYF.

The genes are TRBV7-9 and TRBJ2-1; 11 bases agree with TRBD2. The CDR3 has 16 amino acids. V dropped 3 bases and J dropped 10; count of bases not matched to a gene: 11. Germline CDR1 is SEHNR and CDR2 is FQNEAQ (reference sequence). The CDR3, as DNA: TGTGCCAGCAGCTTCCCGGGACTAGCGGACCTCTCGGAGCAGTTCTTC. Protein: CASSFPGLADLSEQFF. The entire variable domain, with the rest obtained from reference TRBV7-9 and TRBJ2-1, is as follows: DTGVSQNPRHKITKRGQNVTFRCDPISEHNRLYWYRQTLGQGPEFLTYFQNEAQLEKSRLLSDRFSAERPKGSFSTLEIQRTEQGDSAMYLCASSFPGLADLSEQFFGPGTRLTVL.

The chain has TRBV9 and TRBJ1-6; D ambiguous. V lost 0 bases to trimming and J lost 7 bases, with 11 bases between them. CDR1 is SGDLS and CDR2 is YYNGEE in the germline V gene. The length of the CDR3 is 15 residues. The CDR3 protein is CASSVEGTGNSPLHF. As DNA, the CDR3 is TGTGCCAGCAGCGTAGAAGGAACGGGGAATTCACCCCTCCACTTT.

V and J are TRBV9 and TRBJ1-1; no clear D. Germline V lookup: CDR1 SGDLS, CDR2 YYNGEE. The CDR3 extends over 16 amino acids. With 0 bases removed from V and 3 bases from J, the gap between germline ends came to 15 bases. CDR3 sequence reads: CASSVDGEGADTEAFF. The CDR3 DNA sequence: TGTGCCAGCAGCGTAGATGGTGAAGGAGCGGACACTGAAGCTTTCTTT.

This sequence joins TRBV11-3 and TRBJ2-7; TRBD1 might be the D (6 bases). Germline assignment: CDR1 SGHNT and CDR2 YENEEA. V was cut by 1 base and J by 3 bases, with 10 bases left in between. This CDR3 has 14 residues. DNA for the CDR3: TGTGCCAGCAGCTTAGCACAGGGAATCTACGAGCAGTACTTC. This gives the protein CASSLAQGIYEQYF. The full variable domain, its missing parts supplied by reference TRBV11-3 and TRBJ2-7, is EAGVVQSPRYKIIEKKQPVAFWCNPISGHNTLYWYLQNLGQGPELLIRYENEEAVDDSQLPKDRFSAERLKGVDSTLKIQPAELGDSAVYLCASSLAQGIYEQYFGPGTRLTVT.

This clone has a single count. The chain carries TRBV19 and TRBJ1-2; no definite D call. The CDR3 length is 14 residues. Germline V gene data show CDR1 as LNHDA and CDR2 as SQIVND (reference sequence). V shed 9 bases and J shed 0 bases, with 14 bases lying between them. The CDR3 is CASHRLGANYGYTF. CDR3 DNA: TGTGCCAGCCATCGCCTCGGGGCTAACTATGGCTACACCTTC.

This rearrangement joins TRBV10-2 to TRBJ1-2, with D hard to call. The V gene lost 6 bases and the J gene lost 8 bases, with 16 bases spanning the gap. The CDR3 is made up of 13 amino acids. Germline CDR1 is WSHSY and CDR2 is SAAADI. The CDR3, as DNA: TGCGCCAGCAGGGGAGGACTAACGACAGGCTACACCTTC. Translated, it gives CASRGGLTTGYTF.

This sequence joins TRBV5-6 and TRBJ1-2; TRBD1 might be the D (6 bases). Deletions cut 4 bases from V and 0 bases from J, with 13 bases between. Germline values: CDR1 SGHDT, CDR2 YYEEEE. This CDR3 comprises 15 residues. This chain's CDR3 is CASSVDRRSNYGYTF. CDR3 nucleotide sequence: TGTGCCAGCAGCGTCGACAGGCGCTCTAACTATGGCTACACCTTC.

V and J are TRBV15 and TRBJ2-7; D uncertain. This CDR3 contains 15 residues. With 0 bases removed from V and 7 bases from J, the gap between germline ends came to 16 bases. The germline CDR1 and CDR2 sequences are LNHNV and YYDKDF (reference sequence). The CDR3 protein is CATSRDDGRGREQYF. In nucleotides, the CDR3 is TGTGCCACCAGCAGAGATGATGGTCGAGGTAGGGAGCAGTACTTC. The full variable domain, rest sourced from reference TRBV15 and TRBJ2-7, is DAMVIQNPRYQVTQFGKPVTLSCSQTLNHNVMYWYQQKSSQAPKLLFHYYDKDFNNEADTPDNFQSRRPNTSFCFLDIRSPGLGDTAMYLCATSRDDGRGREQYFGPGTRLTVT.

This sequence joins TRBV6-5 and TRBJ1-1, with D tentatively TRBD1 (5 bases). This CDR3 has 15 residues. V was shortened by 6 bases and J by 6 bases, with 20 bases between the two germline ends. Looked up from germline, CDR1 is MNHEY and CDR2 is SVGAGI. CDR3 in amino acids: CASSREGFGGAEAFF. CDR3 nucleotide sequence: TGTGCCAGCAGCCGCGAAGGATTCGGGGGGGCTGAAGCTTTCTTT.

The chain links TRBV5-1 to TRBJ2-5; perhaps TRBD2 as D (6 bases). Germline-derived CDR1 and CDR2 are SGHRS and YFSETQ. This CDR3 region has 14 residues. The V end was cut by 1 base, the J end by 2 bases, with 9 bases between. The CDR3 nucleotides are TGCGCCAGCAGCTTGTTGGGGGGACAAGAGACCCAGTACTTC. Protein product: CASSLLGGQETQYF.

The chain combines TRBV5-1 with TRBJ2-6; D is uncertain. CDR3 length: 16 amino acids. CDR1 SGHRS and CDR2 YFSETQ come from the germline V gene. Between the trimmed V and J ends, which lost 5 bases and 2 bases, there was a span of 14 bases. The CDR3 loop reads CASRLWVTAGANVLTF. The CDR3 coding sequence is TGCGCCAGCAGACTATGGGTTACGGCTGGGGCCAACGTCCTGACTTTC.

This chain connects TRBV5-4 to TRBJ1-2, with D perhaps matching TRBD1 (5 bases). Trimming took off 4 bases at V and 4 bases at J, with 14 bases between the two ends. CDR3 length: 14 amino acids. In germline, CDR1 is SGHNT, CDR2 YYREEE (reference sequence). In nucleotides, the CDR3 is TGTGCCAGCAGCCCAGGGTTGGGGCTCTATGGCTACACCTTC. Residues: CASSPGLGLYGYTF. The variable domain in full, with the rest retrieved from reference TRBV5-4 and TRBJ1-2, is ETGVTQSPTHLIKTRGQQVTLRCSSQSGHNTVSWYQQALGQGPQFIFQYYREEENGRGNFPPRFSGLQFPNYSSELNVNALELDDSALYLCASSPGLGLYGYTFGSGTRLTVV.

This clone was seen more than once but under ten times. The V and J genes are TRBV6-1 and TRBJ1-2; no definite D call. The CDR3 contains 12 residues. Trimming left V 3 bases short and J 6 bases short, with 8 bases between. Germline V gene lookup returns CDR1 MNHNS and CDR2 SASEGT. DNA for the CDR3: TGTGCCAGCAGTGAGGAGGTGGATGGCTACACCTTC. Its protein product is CASSEEVDGYTF.

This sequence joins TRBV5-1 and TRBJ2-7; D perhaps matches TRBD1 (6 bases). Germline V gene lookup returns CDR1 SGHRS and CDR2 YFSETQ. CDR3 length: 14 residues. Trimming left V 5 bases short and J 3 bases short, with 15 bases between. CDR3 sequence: CASSKGDGYYEQYF. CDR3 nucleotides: TGCGCCAGCAGTAAGGGGGACGGTTACTACGAGCAGTACTTC.